This T cell receptor (beta chain) was observed in a study of T-cell memory formation after mild COVID-19. Broader study findings: Pre-infection memory harbored some responding clones, suggesting cross-reactive memory joined.

Using its own MiXCR run on the 5' RACE reads, TCRdb lists one record per CDR3 protein. Seen here are 470,000 or so distinct CDR3 sequences, about a sixth observed once, and the top ten hold 20% to 25%. The CDR3 extends over 16 amino acids. Germline V CDR1 and CDR2: SGHDT, YYEEEE. The V and J ends lost 4 bases and 1 base respectively, with 17 bases between them. Many counts were recorded for this clonotype. Its cognate antigen is unknown. The material sequenced was PBMCs or a T cell subset sorted from them (not recorded which). This TCR derives from a man younger than 35 who had mild COVID-19 (a few samples of this study predate the infection). Cell type and time point are not known. The V and J genes are TRBV5-6 and TRBJ1-1; a weak D match, TRBD1 (6 bases). The CDR3 protein is CASSPDSARSNTEAFF. For the CDR3, the DNA is TGTGCCAGCAGCCCGGACAGCGCTCGATCGAACACTGAAGCTTTCTTT.